This TCR beta chain was sequenced during a study of CD8 T cells in ankylosing spondylitis (dated by TCRdb to between 2016 and 2019). At the level of the whole study: T cell receptor beta repertoires were profiled in healthy donors and ankylosing spondylitis patients so that disease-linked TCR variants could be found. Samples of peripheral blood were taken, and for ankylosing spondylitis patients, synovial fluid was collected as well. In total, the full study cohort was made up of 110 or so healthy donors and more than 20 ankylosing spondylitis patients. General conclusions and limits of the study: The disease-linked clones showed a CD8+ phenotype and occurred at relatively low frequencies in peripheral blood. A TCR beta motif of several highly homologous amino acid variants appeared characteristic of blood from ankylosing spondylitis patients. Some motif variants had previously been reported in the synovial fluid and blood of reactive arthritis patients, which suggests shared mechanisms of disease initiation. Significant enrichment of the disease-linked clones was reported in matched synovial fluid samples from ankylosing spondylitis patients.

TCRdb shows the sequencer as Illumina HiSeq 2500. Quantitative 5'-RACE with molecular barcodes was the method used to prepare the TCR beta libraries. From the authors' description of their analysis: To identify disease-linked TCR variants, a new computational method was used, one built on a probabilistic model of VDJ rearrangement. Through fastp at Q25 and MiXCR, TCRdb rebuilt clones from the public reads, retaining in-frame beta chains. Rows with one shared CDR3 protein collapse into an entry with the most common genes and DNA. These V and J calls rely on TCRdb rather than the paper's analysis. Here the sample has some 840,000 distinct CDR3 sequences; about 12% occur a single time. The ten largest clonotypes hold approximately 0.51% of the sample. In this sample, this clonotype turned up many times. The antigen this receptor binds is unknown. Per-base qualities were not stored, and no clone one base away is much larger.

The cysteine opens and the phenylalanine closes a CDR3 of 15 amino acids. The entry retains the CDR3 DNA only, 45 bases that are in frame from base 1. In the germline V gene, CDR1 corresponds to SQVTM and CDR2 to ANQGSEA. Relative to germline, V is missing 2 bases and J is missing 4 bases, with 8 bases of the junction outside any gene match. The specimen sequenced was blood, either unsorted or a sorted T cell fraction (not recorded which). This receptor was taken from a male donor with ankylosing spondylitis. The chain is assembled from TRBV29-1 and TRBJ2-5, with TRBD1 matching 9 junction bases. The CDR3 has the sequence CSVELGTGRTETQYF. The DNA sequence reads TGCAGCGTTGAACTAGGGACAGGGAGGACAGAGACCCAGTACTTC.